This T cell receptor (beta chain) was sequenced for a study of T-cell reconstitution after alpha-beta-depleted transplantation in children. Whole-study findings and limits: Day-60 TCRbeta diversity that was high in some patients was derived from surviving recipient T cells and thymic progenitors.

Unique molecular identifiers were built into the TCRbeta library. Each CDR3 protein is one row after TCRdb ran MiXCR on the PCR reads. In the table there are tens of thousands of distinct CDR3 sequences, over 4.5% of which are singletons. This clonotype was seen at least ten times. Its antigen remains unidentified. Germline-derived CDR1 and CDR2 are LGHNA and YSLEER. This CDR3 spans 14 amino acids. V was cut by 4 bases and J by 5 bases, with 14 bases left in between. The clonotype was recovered from a boy under two years old who had a stem cell transplant for acute myeloid leukemia, so the T cells may come from the graft donor. The sample here was PBMCs, mostly from graft donor cells, taken 180 days after TCRalphabeta/CD19-depleted stem cell transplant. This chain uses TRBV4-3 with TRBJ2-5; tentatively, D is TRBD1 or TRBD2 (5 bases each). The CDR3 region is CASSPGRISETQYF. DNA for the CDR3: TGCGCCAGCAGCCCGGGACGTATATCGGAGACCCAGTACTTC.